This passage covers 15 T cell receptor beta chains from one sample sequenced in a study of shared clonotypes between healthy human individuals. This table comes from immunoSEQ multiplex PCR, and its TCRdb copy is limited to in-frame clones, with some not included. The data show about 1 million clones, with about 74% seen just once and about 1.5% held by the top ten. Specimen: memory CD4+ T cells sorted from blood. Subset noted: CD45RA-negative fraction. The receptors shown here come from a man between 18 and 35 years old in good health.

J is TRBJ2-3 and V is TRBV5-6; D is uncertain. V was clipped by 4 bases and J by 4 bases, with 22 bases between them. CDR1 is SGHDT and CDR2 is YYEEEE in the germline V gene. CDR3 length: 17 residues. The CDR3 DNA follows: TGTGCCAGCAGCCGAAACGGGTTATTTGGGAACGCAGATACGCAGTATTTT. The encoded protein is CASSRNGLFGNADTQYF.

The gene calls are TRBV18 and TRBJ1-3; possible D gene TRBD1, 6 bases. The V gene's germline CDR1 is KGHSH and CDR2 LQKENI. V was clipped by 2 bases and J by 3 bases, with 14 bases between them. The CDR3 extends over 16 amino acids. The DNA for the CDR3 is TGTGCCAGCTCACCAGGATTGGGGGCGAATGGAAACACCATATATTTT. Its protein is CASSPGLGANGNTIYF.

The CDR3 nucleotides are TGCGCCAGCAGCCTCGGGACGGGCTCTGGAAACACCATATATTTT. It specifies CASSLGTGSGNTIYF. The chain has TRBV4-3 and TRBJ1-3; D perhaps matches TRBD1 (5 bases). CDR3 length: 15 residues. Germline V lookup: CDR1 LGHNA, CDR2 YSLEER. V was pared by 4 bases and J by 0 bases, with 10 bases between.

This clone was picked up a small number of times. The rearrangement links TRBV14 to TRBJ1-2, with no clear D. V lost 7 bases and J 8 bases, leaving 5 bases between the germline ends. CDR1 is SGHDN and CDR2 is FVKESK in the germline V gene. The CDR3 extends over 9 amino acids. CDR3 region: CASNSGYTF. The CDR3 nucleotides read TGTGCCAGCAACTCCGGCTACACCTTC.

The chain recombines TRBV10-3 with TRBJ2-3; perhaps TRBD2 as D (5 bases). CDR1 and CDR2 (germline): ENHRY, SYGVKD. The CDR3 consists of 15 residues. The V end lost 4 bases, the J end lost 0 bases, and 11 bases lay between the germline ends. CDR3: CAISGGVLSTDTQYF. In DNA form, the CDR3 reads TGTGCCATCAGTGGGGGAGTACTTAGCACAGATACGCAGTATTTT.

This clone was observed a handful of times. This chain connects TRBV6-4 to TRBJ2-2; 14 bases match TRBD2. V lost 0 bases, J lost 1 base, and 10 bases stayed unmatched. The CDR3 has 21 residues. Germline loops: CDR1 MRHNA, CDR2 SNTAGT. CDR3 in amino acids: CASSDSTGTSGRRVNTGELFF. The DNA for the CDR3 is TGTGCCAGCAGTGACTCGACCGGGACTAGCGGGAGAAGGGTGAACACCGGGGAGCTGTTTTTT.

V is TRBV29-1 and J is TRBJ2-5, with 8 bases identical to TRBD2. The V gene end was trimmed by 6 bases and the J gene end by 4 bases; junction bases not matched to a gene: 4. The CDR3 has 12 amino acids. CDR1 and CDR2 (germline): SQVTM, ANQGSEA. Written as DNA, the CDR3 is TGCAGCGTACCGGGACTAGTAGAGACCCAGTACTTC. It is translated as CSVPGLVETQYF.

As to this clone: The sample carries other DNA sequences with the same CDR3. J is TRBJ1-1 and V is TRBV7-2; D gene uncertain. Germline CDR1 SGHTA, CDR2 FQGNSA. The CDR3 contains 13 residues. V shed 0 bases and J shed 5 bases, with 7 bases lying between them. The CDR3 sequence is CASSLARGTEAFF. The CDR3 DNA sequence: TGTGCCAGCAGCTTAGCGCGAGGGACTGAAGCTTTCTTT.

This clone was seen only a few times. The J gene is TRBJ1-4, the V gene TRBV30; tentative D call: TRBD1 (6 bases). This CDR3 region has 14 residues. The V end was cut by 3 bases, the J end by 5 bases, with 13 bases between. Germline V gene data show CDR1 as GTSNPN and CDR2 as SVGIG (reference sequence). In DNA form, the CDR3 reads TGTGCCTGGAGCAAACAGGGCCTCAATGAAAAACTGTTTTTT. Translated, it gives CAWSKQGLNEKLFF.

The CDR3 bases are TGTGCCAGCAGCTCCGGGACAGGGTCGTACACCGGGGAGCTGTTTTTT. Its translation: CASSSGTGSYTGELFF. This chain links TRBV7-9 with TRBJ2-2; 9 bases match TRBD1. This CDR3 contains 16 residues. Germline assignment: CDR1 SEHNR and CDR2 FQNEAQ (reference sequence). Unmatched junction bases numbered 6, after V lost 4 bases and J lost 3 bases.

This clone is a singleton in its sample. The J gene is TRBJ2-3, the V gene TRBV10-1; 7 positions agree with TRBD1. The CDR3 is 14 residues long. CDR1 WNHNN and CDR2 SYGVQD come from the germline V gene (reference sequence). V shed 8 bases, J shed 0 bases, and the junction held 5 bases outside the gene matches. The CDR3: CASSRDSSTDTQYF. DNA of the CDR3: TGCGCCAGCTCGAGGGACAGCAGCACAGATACGCAGTATTTT.

The chain joins TRBV7-2 to TRBJ1-1; the D is unclear. The CDR3 is 19 amino acids. Germline V CDR1 and CDR2: SGHTA, FQGNSA. V was cut by 2 bases and J by 4 bases, with 26 bases left in between. CDR3 nucleotide sequence: TGTGCCAGCAGCTTATACGTCTTATATCGTACCGGCCCGCTCACTGAAGCTTTCTTT. Encoded protein: CASSLYVLYRTGPLTEAFF. Drawing the rest from reference TRBV7-2 and TRBJ1-1, the complete variable domain is GAGVSQSPSNKVTEKGKDVELRCDPISGHTALYWYRQSLGQGLEFLIYFQGNSAPDKSGLPSDRFSAERTGGSVSTLTIQRTQQEDSAVYLCASSLYVLYRTGPLTEAFFGQGTRLTVV.

This clone was seen only once. This chain joins TRBV7-9 and TRBJ2-5, with D maybe TRBD1 (6 bases). CDR1 is SEHNR and CDR2 is FQNEAQ in the germline V gene (reference sequence). V was clipped by 5 bases and J by 3 bases, with 7 bases between them. The CDR3 spans 12 residues. CDR3 nucleotide sequence: TGTGCCAGCAGCCCAGGGGAAGAGACCCAGTACTTC. It codes for CASSPGEETQYF.

This clone was recorded a few times. This sequence joins TRBV27 and TRBJ2-7, with D possibly TRBD2 on 6 matching bases. Germline V gene lookup returns CDR1 MNHEY and CDR2 SMNVEV (reference sequence). This CDR3 is 17 amino acids long. Deletions cut 0 bases from V and 0 bases from J, with 15 bases between. Here the CDR3 reads CASSLSRDSPNSYEQYF. DNA of the CDR3: TGTGCCAGCAGTTTATCGAGGGACTCCCCCAACTCCTACGAGCAGTACTTC.

In its sample, this clone was seen a few times. Other DNA variants within this sample encode the same CDR3. The genes are TRBV5-1 and TRBJ2-2, with D perhaps assigned TRBD1 or TRBD2 (5 bases each). Trimming removed 4 bases at V and 1 base at J, with 11 bases between. This CDR3 has 15 residues. The germline V gene encodes CDR1 SGHRS and CDR2 YFSETQ. CDR3 sequence (DNA): TGCGCCAGCAGCCCCGGGGACCGGAACACCGGGGAGCTGTTTTTT. Protein sequence: CASSPGDRNTGELFF.